This TCR beta chain was recovered during a study of CDR3 diversity in severe acne. TCRdb redid the calling of the PCR reads with MiXCR, one entry per CDR3 protein. In the table there are 65,000 to 95,000 distinct CDR3 sequences, 45% to 55% of which are singletons. CDR1 and CDR2 from the germline V gene are KGHSH and LQKENI. Trimming removed 6 bases from V and 6 bases from J, with 6 bases in between. The length of the CDR3 is 10 residues. Sequencing was carried out using blood. This sequence was found in a male donor in good health, without acne. This chain joins TRBV18 and TRBJ2-7, with unresolved D. CDR3 bases: TGTGCCAGCTCTCTTGGCGAGCAGTACTTC. Its protein is CASSLGEQYF.